One and the same sample provided the 5 T cell receptor beta chains below, sequenced in a study of HIV-infected patients and healthy controls. The repertoire came from unfractionated whole blood and reflected all unsorted peripheral T cells. Around 500 ng RNA was reverse transcribed with alpha and beta constant-region primers. Each of the alpha and beta chains got its own library through chain-specific third strand synthesis with indices. TCRdb itself ran the 5' RACE reads through MiXCR, one entry per CDR3 protein. The sample contains about 7,400 distinct CDR3 sequences, approximately 9% of which appear only once. Material: blood, obtained before antiretroviral therapy. These receptors were collected from an adult with HIV infection.

This clonotype is labeled medium-sized. The chain carries TRBV20-1 and TRBJ1-1; 10 bases are a match to TRBD1. CDR3 size: 15 residues. Germline V gives CDR1 DFQATT, CDR2 SNEGSKA (reference sequence). The J segment lost 3 bases and the V segment lost 0 bases, leaving 4 bases of the junction unmatched. The DNA for the CDR3 is TGCAGTGCTAGAGATGGGGACAGGGGAGACACTGAAGCTTTCTTT. Translation gives CSARDGDRGDTEAFF.

This clonotype counts as medium-sized. Here the CDR3 DNA reads TGTGCCAGCAGCTTGGGGTGGAGCACAGATACGCAGTATTTT. Translated: CASSLGWSTDTQYF. The J gene is TRBJ2-3, the V gene TRBV5-4; the D is unclear. Germline values: CDR1 SGHNT, CDR2 YYREEE (reference sequence). V lost 0 bases and J 0 bases, leaving 5 bases between the germline ends. CDR3 length: 14 amino acids. Variable domain in full (rest from reference TRBV5-4 and TRBJ2-3): ETGVTQSPTHLIKTRGQQVTLRCSSQSGHNTVSWYQQALGQGPQFIFQYYREEENGRGNFPPRFSGLQFPNYSSELNVNALELDDSALYLCASSLGWSTDTQYFGPGTRLTVL.

At least ten counts were recorded for this clonotype. This chain joins TRBV12-3 or TRBV12-4 and TRBJ2-6; the match to TRBD2 covers 8 bases. Trimming at V came to 6 bases and at J to 0 bases, leaving 4 bases not matched to a gene. CDR3 length equals 16 residues. Here the CDR3 reads CASSHGRDSGANVLTF. The CDR3 DNA follows: TGTGCCAGCAGCCACGGGAGGGACTCTGGGGCCAACGTCCTGACTTTC.

This sequence joins TRBV27 and TRBJ1-5, with D possibly being TRBD1 (5 bases). The CDR3 extends over 15 amino acids. Germline-derived CDR1 and CDR2 are MNHEY and SMNVEV (reference sequence). Trimming removed 8 bases from V and 3 bases from J, with 17 bases in between. Written as DNA, the CDR3 is TGTGCCAGCGGGGCAACGCCAGATAACAATCAGCCCCAGCATTTT. As protein: CASGATPDNNQPQHF.

This clonotype is medium-sized (0.01 to 0.1%) by share. This chain links TRBV3-1 with TRBJ2-3, with 7 bases matching TRBD2. CDR1 is LGHDT, CDR2 YNNKEL, per germline (reference sequence). The junction had 4 bases not matched to a gene; V was cut back by 0 bases and J by 4 bases. The CDR3 is made up of 15 amino acids. The CDR3 DNA reads TGTGCCAGCAGCCAAGATGCGGGAGTGGCAGATACGCAGTATTTT. This gives the protein CASSQDAGVADTQYF.